These 18 T cell receptor beta chains share one sample of origin, sequenced in a study of blood T cells in healthy people across ages. Primers used in a second PCR of roughly 7 to 12 cycles were a sample-barcoded 5' primer and a J-beta primer mix. TCRdb processed the 5' RACE reads anew with MiXCR; each CDR3 protein has one entry. Among roughly 650,000 distinct CDR3 sequences, roughly 32% were seen once, and the ten largest hold just over 15%. Sequencing was carried out using blood. Source of these receptors: an elderly woman in good health.

This clonotype was counted between two and nine times. This sequence may be a read error, since a much larger clone differs from it by one base. The V and J genes are TRBV24-1 and TRBJ1-2; 9 nucleotides match TRBD1. Germline V gene lookup returns CDR1 KGHDR and CDR2 SFDVKD. V lost 3 bases to trimming and J lost 8 bases; unmatched junction nucleotides: 9. The CDR3 sequence is 15 residues long. The CDR3 sequence: CATSDPGQGWSGYTF. CDR3 in DNA: TGTGCCACCAGTGATCCGGGACAGGGATGGAGCGGCTACACCTTC.

The V call is TRBV7-2, the J call TRBJ2-2, with D perhaps TRBD2 (5 bases). The V end lost 5 bases, the J end lost 4 bases, and 17 bases lay between the germline ends. Germline loops: CDR1 SGHTA, CDR2 FQGNSA. This CDR3 region has 16 residues. CDR3 nucleotides: TGTGCCAGCAGCAGGGCACCCCCGGGAAGCACCGGGGAGCTGTTTTTT. Residues: CASSRAPPGSTGELFF.

This clonotype was seen more than once but under ten times. This chain uses TRBV10-3 with TRBJ1-1; 9 bases are a match to TRBD1. Per the germline V gene, CDR1 is ENHRY and CDR2 is SYGVKD. This CDR3 has 16 residues. With 4 bases clipped from V and 0 bases from J, the junction kept 6 bases outside the gene matches. DNA of the CDR3: TGTGCCATCAGTGGGGGGGACAGGGTCATGAACACTGAAGCTTTCTTT. Amino acids: CAISGGDRVMNTEAFF.

This clonotype was recorded many times. Sequence at one end of the junction differs from germline and may be a read error. The chain is built from TRBV12-3 or TRBV12-4 and TRBJ2-1, with 12 bases identical to TRBD2. The CDR3 totals 14 residues. For the CDR3, the DNA is TGTGCCAGCAGTCTAGCGGGGGGGATCCATGAGCAGTTCTTC. It is translated as CASSLAGGIHEQFF.

There are a few counts of this clonotype. J is TRBJ2-3 and V is TRBV21-1; the table's D gene call, TRBD2, was not cross checked with the DNA. TRBV21-1 is designated a pseudogene. The CDR3 consists of 15 residues. The CDR3 region has the DNA TGTGCCAGCAGCGCCCGACTAGGCGGCGCAGATACGCAGTATTTT. Translation gives CASSARLGGADTQYF.

In this sample, this clonotype turned up many times. The chain's CDR3 is CAISESPRAHNYGYTF. CDR3 DNA: TGTGCCATCAGTGAGTCACCGAGGGCCCATAACTATGGCTACACCTTC. This chain joins TRBV10-3 and TRBJ1-2; D is unresolved. The CDR3 length is 16 residues. The germline V gene encodes CDR1 ENHRY and CDR2 SYGVKD. V gave up 0 bases and J gave up 1 base, with 12 bases separating them.

CDR3 bases: TGTGCCAGCAGCGCCCCTGGACTAGCGGGAGAAAAGGGCACAGATACGCAGTATTTT. Amino acids: CASSAPGLAGEKGTDTQYF. This chain connects TRBV9 to TRBJ2-3, with TRBD2 identical over 13 bases. J gave up 1 base and V 3 bases, and 11 bases lay outside the gene matches. Germline V CDR1 and CDR2: SGDLS, YYNGEE. This CDR3 is built from 19 residues.

The table lists this clonotype with many counts. This chain connects TRBV10-3 to TRBJ1-1; a possible D gene is TRBD1 (6 bases). Germline V lookup: CDR1 ENHRY, CDR2 SYGVKD. The CDR3 covers 10 residues. Trimming took 10 bases from V and 7 from J, leaving 10 bases between them. CDR3: CATRDIEAFF. The DNA for the CDR3 is TGTGCCACCAGGGACATTGAAGCTTTCTTT.

The rearrangement links TRBV20-1 to TRBJ2-5; 8 bases line up with TRBD1. With 4 bases clipped from V and 2 bases from J, the junction kept 3 bases outside the gene matches. The CDR3 covers 13 residues. Germline loops: CDR1 DFQATT, CDR2 SNEGSKA (reference sequence). The CDR3 DNA reads as TGCAGTGCTACGGGACAGGTTCAAGAGACCCAGTACTTC. Protein: CSATGQVQETQYF.

The genes are TRBV7-9 and TRBJ2-1, with D perhaps matching TRBD1 or TRBD2 (5 bases each). Germline V gene data show CDR1 as SEHNR and CDR2 as FQNEAQ (reference sequence). Trimming pared 4 bases from V and 2 bases from J, leaving 18 bases between. The CDR3 has 17 amino acids. CDR3: CASSSRLGPRPYNEQFF. The CDR3 DNA follows: TGTGCCAGCAGCTCCAGACTGGGACCTCGCCCCTACAATGAGCAGTTCTTC.

About this clonotype: One base away lies a much larger clone, so this may be a sequencing read error. This chain joins TRBV5-1 and TRBJ1-5, with D unresolved. This CDR3 contains 15 residues. Trimming pared 0 bases from V and 0 bases from J, leaving 7 bases between. CDR1 is SGHRS, CDR2 YFSETQ, per germline. Here the CDR3 reads CASSLDAGSNQPQHF. The DNA for the CDR3 is TGCGCCAGCAGCTTGGATGCAGGTAGCAATCAGCCCCAGCATTTT.

This clonotype was observed at least ten times. The rearrangement joins TRBV7-6 to TRBJ2-3, with 12 bases matching TRBD2. The CDR3 is made up of 19 amino acids. Trimming removed 0 bases from V and 2 bases from J; junction bases left unmatched: 9. Germline V gene data show CDR1 as SGHVS and CDR2 as FNYEAQ. The CDR3 protein is CASSLAPRLAGANTDTQYF. Here the CDR3 DNA reads TGTGCCAGCAGCTTAGCTCCGAGACTAGCGGGGGCAAACACAGATACGCAGTATTTT.

The chain is built from TRBV3-1 and TRBJ1-5, with 11 bases lining up with TRBD1. The CDR3 is made up of 15 amino acids. CDR1 is LGHDT and CDR2 is YNNKEL in the germline V gene (reference sequence). V lost 5 bases, J lost 1 base, and 1 base stayed unmatched. The CDR3 spells CASSGTGGSNQPQHF. DNA of the CDR3: TGTGCCAGCAGCGGGACAGGGGGGAGCAATCAGCCCCAGCATTTT.

The sample holds many counts of this clonotype. The CDR3: CSARGPGQAPPNYGYTF. CDR3 nucleotides: TGCAGTGCTAGGGGACCGGGACAGGCTCCCCCCAACTATGGCTACACCTTC. The rearrangement links TRBV20-1 to TRBJ1-2, with 8 bases fitting TRBD1. The J segment lost 2 bases and the V segment lost 3 bases, leaving 14 bases of the junction unmatched. From germline, CDR1 is DFQATT and CDR2 SNEGSKA (reference sequence). The CDR3 covers 17 residues.

Points on this clonotype: One base away lies a much larger clone, so this may be a sequencing read error. The V call is TRBV7-9, the J call TRBJ2-1; D not certain. CDR3 length: 15 residues. Germline CDR1 reads SEHNR; CDR2 reads FQNEAQ (reference sequence). The CDR3, as DNA: TGTGTCAGCAGCTTAGTCGCCCTTTCCTACAATGAGCAGTTCTTC. Its translation is CVSSLVALSYNEQFF.

This clonotype came up a few times. The chain links TRBV7-9 to TRBJ2-3, with 8 bases that match TRBD1. CDR1 SEHNR and CDR2 FQNEAQ come from the germline V gene (reference sequence). CDR3 length: 16 amino acids. With V trimmed by 5 bases and J by 2 bases, 9 bases remained unmatched. CDR3 in DNA: TGTGCCAGCAGCGACCTAACAGGGGGTGTCACAGATACGCAGTATTTT. Protein product: CASSDLTGGVTDTQYF.

This clonotype appeared once. This sequence may be a read error, since a much larger clone differs from it by one base. V gene TRBV7-2 combines with J gene TRBJ2-1; 7 nucleotides line up with TRBD2. Germline values: CDR1 SGHTA, CDR2 FQGNSA. The V segment lost 6 bases and the J segment 5 bases; nucleotides outside the gene matches: 10. This CDR3 has 15 amino acids. The CDR3: CASRPTSELNNEQFF. The CDR3 region has the DNA TGTGCCAGCAGGCCTACTAGCGAACTAAACAATGAGCAGTTCTTC.

This clonotype occurred a few times. One end of the junction fails to match germline, which may point to a read error. This chain connects TRBV4-3 to TRBJ1-5; D gene unclear. Germline CDR1 and CDR2: LGHNA and YSLEER. This CDR3 region has 13 residues. CDR3 DNA sequence: TGCGCCAGCAGCCCAATCTTAAATCGGCCCCAGCATTTT. This translates into CASSPILNRPQHF.